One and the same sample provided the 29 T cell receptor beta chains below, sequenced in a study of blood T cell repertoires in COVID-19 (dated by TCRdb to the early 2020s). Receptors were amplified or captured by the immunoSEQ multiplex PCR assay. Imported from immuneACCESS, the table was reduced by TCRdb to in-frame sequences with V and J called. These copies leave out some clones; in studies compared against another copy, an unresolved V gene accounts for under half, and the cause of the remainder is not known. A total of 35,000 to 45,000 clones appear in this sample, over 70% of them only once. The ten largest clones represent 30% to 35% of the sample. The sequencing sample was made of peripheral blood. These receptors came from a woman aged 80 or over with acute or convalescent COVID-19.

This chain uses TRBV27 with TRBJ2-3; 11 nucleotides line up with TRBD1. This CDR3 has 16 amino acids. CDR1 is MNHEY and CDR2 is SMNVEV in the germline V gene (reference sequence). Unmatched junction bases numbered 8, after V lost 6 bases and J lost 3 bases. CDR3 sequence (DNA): TGTGCCAGCAGCTCATGGGACAGGGGGGGAACAGATACGCAGTATTTT. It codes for CASSSWDRGGTDTQYF.

CDR3 nucleotide sequence: TGCGCCAGCAGCCCGGAAGGTTCTAGCGGGATTGAGACCCAGTACTTC. Translated, it gives CASSPEGSSGIETQYF. V usage is TRBV5-1 and J usage is TRBJ2-5; 9 nucleotides line up with TRBD2. After removal of 4 bases from V and 5 bases from J, the junction contained 12 bases not matched to a gene. CDR3 length: 16 amino acids. Germline CDR1 SGHRS, CDR2 YFSETQ. The variable domain in full, with the rest retrieved from reference TRBV5-1 and TRBJ2-5, is KAGVTQTPRYLIKTRGQQVTLSCSPISGHRSVSWYQQTPGQGLQFLFEYFSETQRNKGNFPGRFSGRQFSNSRSEMNVSTLELGDSALYLCASSPEGSSGIETQYFGPGTRLLVL.

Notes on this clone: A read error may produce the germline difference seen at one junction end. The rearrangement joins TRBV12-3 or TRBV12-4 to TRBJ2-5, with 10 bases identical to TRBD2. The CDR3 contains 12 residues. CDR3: CASRASGRATDF. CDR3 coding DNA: TGTGCCAGCAGGGCAAGCGGGAGGGCGACCGACTTC.

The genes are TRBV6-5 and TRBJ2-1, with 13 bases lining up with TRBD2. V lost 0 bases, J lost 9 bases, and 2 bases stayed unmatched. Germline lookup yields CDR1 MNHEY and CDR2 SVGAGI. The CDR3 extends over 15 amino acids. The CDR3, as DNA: TGTGCCAGCAGTTACTCGGGACTAGCGGGGCGTGAGCAGTTCTTC. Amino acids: CASSYSGLAGREQFF.

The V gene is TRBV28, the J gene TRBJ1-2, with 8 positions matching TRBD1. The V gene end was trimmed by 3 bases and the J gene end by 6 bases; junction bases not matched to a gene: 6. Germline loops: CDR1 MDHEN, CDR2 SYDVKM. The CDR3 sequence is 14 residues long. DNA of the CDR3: TGTGCCAGCAGTTTTAACAGGGGGAGGGATGGCTACACCTTC. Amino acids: CASSFNRGRDGYTF.

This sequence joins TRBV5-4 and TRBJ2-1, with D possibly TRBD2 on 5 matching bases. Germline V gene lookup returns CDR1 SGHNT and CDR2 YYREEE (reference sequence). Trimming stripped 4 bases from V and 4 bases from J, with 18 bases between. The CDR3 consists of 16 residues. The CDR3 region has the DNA TGTGCCAGCAGCCCGGCGACGGGATCCCTTTACAATGAGCAGTTCTTC. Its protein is CASSPATGSLYNEQFF.

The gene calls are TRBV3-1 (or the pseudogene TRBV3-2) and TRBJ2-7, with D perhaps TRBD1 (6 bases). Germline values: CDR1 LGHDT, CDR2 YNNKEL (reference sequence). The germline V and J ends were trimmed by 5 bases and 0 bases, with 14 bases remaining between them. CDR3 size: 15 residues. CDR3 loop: CASSFRDTDSYEQYF. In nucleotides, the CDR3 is TGTGCCAGCAGCTTCCGGGACACCGACTCCTACGAGCAGTACTTC.

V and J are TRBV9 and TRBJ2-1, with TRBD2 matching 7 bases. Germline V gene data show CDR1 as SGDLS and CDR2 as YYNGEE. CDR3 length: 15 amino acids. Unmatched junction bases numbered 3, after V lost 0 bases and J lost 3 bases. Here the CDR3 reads CASSVDGTIYNEQFF. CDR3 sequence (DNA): TGTGCCAGCAGCGTAGATGGGACTATCTACAATGAGCAGTTCTTC.

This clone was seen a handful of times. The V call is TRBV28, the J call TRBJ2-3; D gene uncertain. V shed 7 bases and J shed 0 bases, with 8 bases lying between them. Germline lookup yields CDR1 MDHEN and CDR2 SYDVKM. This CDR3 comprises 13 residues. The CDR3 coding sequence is TGTGCCAGCACCGTCCTAAGCACAGATACGCAGTATTTT. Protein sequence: CASTVLSTDTQYF.

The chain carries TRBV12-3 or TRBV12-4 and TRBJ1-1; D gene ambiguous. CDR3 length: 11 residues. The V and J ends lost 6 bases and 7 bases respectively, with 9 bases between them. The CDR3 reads CASRPRSEAFF. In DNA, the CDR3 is TGTGCCAGCAGACCGAGGAGTGAAGCTTTCTTT.

As DNA, the CDR3 is TGTGCCAGCAGTTTACAGGGGGCGAGTACTGAAGCTTTCTTT. Translation gives CASSLQGASTEAFF. The rearrangement joins TRBV7-2 to TRBJ1-1; 9 bases map to TRBD1. This CDR3 has 14 residues. Trimming removed 6 bases from V and 5 bases from J; junction bases left unmatched: 7. The germline V gene has CDR1 SGHTA and CDR2 FQGNSA.

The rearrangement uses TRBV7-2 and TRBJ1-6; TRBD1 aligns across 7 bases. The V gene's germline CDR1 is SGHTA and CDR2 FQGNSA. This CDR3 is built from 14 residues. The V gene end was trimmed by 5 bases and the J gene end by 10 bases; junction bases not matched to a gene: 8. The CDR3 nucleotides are TGTGCCAGCAGCCCGACAGGGTTGGGATCACCCCTCCACTTT. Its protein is CASSPTGLGSPLHF.

CDR3 DNA: TGTGCCAGCAGCGCCACTAGCAGGGGGGATACGCAGTATTTT. Translation: CASSATSRGDTQYF. This chain links TRBV9 with TRBJ2-3, with D perhaps matching TRBD1 (7 bases). Trimming took off 3 bases at V and 6 bases at J, with 14 bases between the two ends. The CDR3 runs to 14 residues. CDR1 and CDR2 from the germline V gene are SGDLS and YYNGEE.

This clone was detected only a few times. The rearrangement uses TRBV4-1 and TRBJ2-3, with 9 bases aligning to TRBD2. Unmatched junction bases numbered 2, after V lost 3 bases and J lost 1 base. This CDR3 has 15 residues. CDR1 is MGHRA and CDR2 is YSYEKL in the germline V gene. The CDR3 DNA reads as TGCGCCAGCAGCCAGGTAGCGGGGGGCACAGATACGCAGTATTTT. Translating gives CASSQVAGGTDTQYF.

The chain's CDR3 is CASSYGLTRAQYF. The CDR3 DNA follows: TGTGCCAGCAGTTACGGACTAACCAGGGCCCAGTACTTC. The chain combines TRBV6-2 or TRBV6-3 with TRBJ2-5, with a possible D match to TRBD2 (6 bases). This CDR3 comprises 13 residues. V lost 2 bases and J 9 bases, leaving 13 bases between the germline ends. Per the germline V gene, CDR1 is MNHEY and CDR2 is SVGEGT.

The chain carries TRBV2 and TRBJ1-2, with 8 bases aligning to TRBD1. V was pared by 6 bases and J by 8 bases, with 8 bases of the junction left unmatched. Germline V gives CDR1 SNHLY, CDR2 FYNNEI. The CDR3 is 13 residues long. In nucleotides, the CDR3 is TGTGCCAGCAGGGGACAGGCTCGGGGCGGCTACACCTTC. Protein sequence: CASRGQARGGYTF.

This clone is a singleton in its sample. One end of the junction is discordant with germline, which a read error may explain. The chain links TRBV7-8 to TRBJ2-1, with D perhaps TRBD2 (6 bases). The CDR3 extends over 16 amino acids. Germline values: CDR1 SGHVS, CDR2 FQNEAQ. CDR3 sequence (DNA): TGTGCCAGCAGCTTACTCGAAGCTGGCGGGACCTCTACCGGGATCTTC. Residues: CASSLLEAGGTSTGIF.

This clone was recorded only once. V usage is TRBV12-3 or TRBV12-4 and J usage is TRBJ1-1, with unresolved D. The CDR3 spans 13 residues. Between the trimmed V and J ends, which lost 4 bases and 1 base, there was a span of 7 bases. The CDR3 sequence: CASSSQENTEAFF. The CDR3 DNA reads TGTGCCAGCAGTTCCCAGGAGAACACTGAAGCTTTCTTT.

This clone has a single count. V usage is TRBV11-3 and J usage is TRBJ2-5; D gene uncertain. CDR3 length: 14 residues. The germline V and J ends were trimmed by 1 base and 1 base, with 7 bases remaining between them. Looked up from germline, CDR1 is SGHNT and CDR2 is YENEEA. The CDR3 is CASSLGGSQETQYF. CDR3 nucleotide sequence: TGTGCCAGCAGCTTAGGCGGCAGCCAAGAGACCCAGTACTTC.

In DNA, the CDR3 is TGCGCCAGCAGTGGGACAGGCGGATATGGCTACACCTTC. Its protein product is CASSGTGGYGYTF. The chain recombines TRBV10-1 with TRBJ1-2; TRBD1 agrees at 7 bases. V was clipped by 4 bases and J by 5 bases; unmatched bases: 4. Germline CDR1 WNHNN, CDR2 SYGVQD (reference sequence). This CDR3 is built from 13 residues.

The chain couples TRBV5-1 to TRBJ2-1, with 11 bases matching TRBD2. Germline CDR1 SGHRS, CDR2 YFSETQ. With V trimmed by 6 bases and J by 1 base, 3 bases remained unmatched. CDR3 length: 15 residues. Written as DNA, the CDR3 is TGCGCCAGCAAAACTAGCGGGAGTTCCTACAATGAGCAGTTCTTC. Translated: CASKTSGSSYNEQFF.

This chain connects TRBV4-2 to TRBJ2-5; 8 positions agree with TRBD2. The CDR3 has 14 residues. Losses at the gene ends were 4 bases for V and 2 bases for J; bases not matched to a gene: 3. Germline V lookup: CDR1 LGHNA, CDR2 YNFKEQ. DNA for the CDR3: TGTGCCAGCAGCCGTAGCGGGATGCAAGAGACCCAGTACTTC. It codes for CASSRSGMQETQYF.

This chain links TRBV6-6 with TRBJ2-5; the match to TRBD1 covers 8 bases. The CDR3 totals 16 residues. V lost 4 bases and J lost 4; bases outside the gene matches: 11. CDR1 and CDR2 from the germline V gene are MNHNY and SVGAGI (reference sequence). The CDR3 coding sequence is TGTGCCAGCAGTTTCGGAACCGGGACAGGAGGAGAGACCCAGTACTTC. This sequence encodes CASSFGTGTGGETQYF.

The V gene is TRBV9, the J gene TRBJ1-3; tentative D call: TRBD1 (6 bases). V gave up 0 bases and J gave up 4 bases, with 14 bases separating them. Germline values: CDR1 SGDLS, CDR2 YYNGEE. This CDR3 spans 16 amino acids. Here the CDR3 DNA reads TGTGCCAGCAGCGTAGCGGGGGGGCTATACGGAAACACCATATATTTT. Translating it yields CASSVAGGLYGNTIYF. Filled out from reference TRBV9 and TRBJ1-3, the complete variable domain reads DSGVTQTPKHLITATGQRVTLRCSPRSGDLSVYWYQQSLDQGLQFLIQYYNGEERAKGNILERFSAQQFPDLHSELNLSSLELGDSALYFCASSVAGGLYGNTIYFGEGSWLTVV.

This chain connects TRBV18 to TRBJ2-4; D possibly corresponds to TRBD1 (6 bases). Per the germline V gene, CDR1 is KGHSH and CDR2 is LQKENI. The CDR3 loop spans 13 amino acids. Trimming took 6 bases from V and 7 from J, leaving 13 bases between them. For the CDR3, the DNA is TGTGCCAGCTCTTCAGGGGATGGGAACATTCAGTACTTC. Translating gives CASSSGDGNIQYF.

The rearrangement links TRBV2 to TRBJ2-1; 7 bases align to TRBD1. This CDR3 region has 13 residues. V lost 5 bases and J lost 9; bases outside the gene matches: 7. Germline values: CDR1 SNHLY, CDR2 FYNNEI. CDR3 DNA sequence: TGTGCCAGCAGTCAGACAGGGTTAGGTGAGCAGTTCTTC. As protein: CASSQTGLGEQFF.

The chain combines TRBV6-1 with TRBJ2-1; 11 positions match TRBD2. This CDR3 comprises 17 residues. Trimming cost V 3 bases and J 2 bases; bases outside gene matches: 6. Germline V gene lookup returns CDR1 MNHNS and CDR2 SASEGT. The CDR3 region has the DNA TGTGCCAGCAGTGAGAATAGCGGGAGGGGACCCTACAATGAGCAGTTCTTC. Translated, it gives CASSENSGRGPYNEQFF.

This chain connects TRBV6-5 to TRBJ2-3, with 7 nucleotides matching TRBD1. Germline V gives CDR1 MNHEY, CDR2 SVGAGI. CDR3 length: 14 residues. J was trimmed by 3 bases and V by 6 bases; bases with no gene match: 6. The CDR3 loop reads CASRPQGITDTQYF. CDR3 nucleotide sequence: TGTGCCAGCAGACCACAGGGGATTACAGATACGCAGTATTTT.

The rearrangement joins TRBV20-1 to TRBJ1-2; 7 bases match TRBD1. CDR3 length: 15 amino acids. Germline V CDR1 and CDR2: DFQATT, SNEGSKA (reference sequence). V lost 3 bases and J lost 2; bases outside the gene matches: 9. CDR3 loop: CSASPRIQGNYGYTF. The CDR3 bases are TGCAGTGCTAGTCCTCGTATACAGGGGAACTATGGCTACACCTTC.